The 25 T cell receptor beta chains reported below all come from one sample, sequenced in a study of shared clonotypes between healthy human individuals. Profiled with immunoSEQ multiplex PCR; TCRdb holds only in-frame clones, not every one. The data contain 230,000 or so clones, 60% to 70% of them singletons. Sequenced sample: memory CD4+ T cells sorted from blood. Specified subset: CD45RA-negative fraction. These receptor sequences come from a man between 25 and 39 years old in good health.

This chain connects TRBV9 to TRBJ2-7; 8 positions agree with TRBD2. The CDR3 contains 17 residues. Unmatched junction bases numbered 11, after V lost 1 base and J lost 2 bases. Per the germline V gene, CDR1 is SGDLS and CDR2 is YYNGEE. CDR3 DNA: TGTGCCAGCAGCGTAAAAGAGGAGCGGGAGACAACCTACGAGCAGTACTTC. This encodes CASSVKEERETTYEQYF.

The V gene is TRBV5-6, the J gene TRBJ1-2; 9 bases fit TRBD1. Germline lookup yields CDR1 SGHDT and CDR2 YYEEEE. CDR3 size: 16 residues. The J segment lost 2 bases and the V segment lost 6 bases, leaving 11 bases of the junction unmatched. The DNA for the CDR3 is TGTGCCAGCAACCGGGACAGGGCCCGACGAAACTATGGCTACACCTTC. Encoded protein: CASNRDRARRNYGYTF.

There are a few counts of this clone. This chain uses TRBV30 with TRBJ2-1, with 7 bases identical to TRBD2. The CDR3 totals 13 residues. Germline CDR1 reads GTSNPN; CDR2 reads SVGIG (reference sequence). J was trimmed by 5 bases and V by 7 bases; bases with no gene match: 8. The CDR3 region is CALGTTVHNEQFF. In DNA form, the CDR3 reads TGTGCCTTAGGGACTACAGTCCACAATGAGCAGTTCTTC.

Only a few counts were recorded for this clone. The chain couples TRBV5-1 to TRBJ2-7; D perhaps matches TRBD2 (6 bases). Per the germline V gene, CDR1 is SGHRS and CDR2 is YFSETQ. CDR3 size: 16 residues. V was shortened by 1 base and J by 1 base, with 15 bases between the two germline ends. CDR3 sequence (DNA): TGCGCCAGCAGCTTGTATAGCGGAACTAAATCCTACGAGCAGTACTTC. Protein: CASSLYSGTKSYEQYF. The variable domain in full, with the rest retrieved from reference TRBV5-1 and TRBJ2-7, is KAGVTQTPRYLIKTRGQQVTLSCSPISGHRSVSWYQQTPGQGLQFLFEYFSETQRNKGNFPGRFSGRQFSNSRSEMNVSTLELGDSALYLCASSLYSGTKSYEQYFGPGTRLTVT.

The chain couples TRBV2 to TRBJ2-2, with 9 bases that match TRBD1. Germline lookup yields CDR1 SNHLY and CDR2 FYNNEI. The junction had 4 bases not matched to a gene; V was cut back by 4 bases and J by 4 bases. The CDR3 covers 15 residues. In DNA form, the CDR3 reads TGTGCCAGCAGTGGTGAGACAGGGGGCACCGGGGAGCTGTTTTTT. Protein product: CASSGETGGTGELFF.

The V and J genes are TRBV7-8 and TRBJ2-1; possible D gene TRBD2, 5 bases. Trimming left V 9 bases short and J 5 bases short, with 14 bases between. Germline CDR1 reads SGHVS; CDR2 reads FQNEAQ. This CDR3 has 13 amino acids. The CDR3 DNA sequence: TGTGCCAGTTCCCGGTCACTAGACAATGAGCAGTTCTTC. Protein sequence: CASSRSLDNEQFF.

The chain uses TRBV5-1 and TRBJ1-3; D may be TRBD1 (5 bases). CDR3 length equals 15 residues. Germline V gives CDR1 SGHRS, CDR2 YFSETQ. Trimming left V 5 bases short and J 1 base short, with 13 bases between. The CDR3 spells CASSPGLRSGNTIYF. CDR3 bases: TGCGCCAGCAGTCCAGGGTTGCGATCTGGAAACACCATATATTTT.

This clone was detected ten times or more. The chain couples TRBV5-1 to TRBJ2-3; D unresolved. Germline V gene sequence: CDR1 SGHRS, CDR2 YFSETQ. V was trimmed by 3 bases and J by 0 bases, leaving 2 bases between them. The CDR3 is 12 amino acids. This CDR3 is CASSSSTDTQYF. CDR3 bases: TGCGCCAGCAGCTCAAGCACAGATACGCAGTATTTT.

The chain has TRBV29-1 and TRBJ2-1; 8 positions agree with TRBD2. CDR3 length equals 14 residues. Per germline, CDR1 SQVTM and CDR2 ANQGSEA. J gave up 12 bases and V 4 bases, and 14 bases lay outside the gene matches. CDR3 nucleotide sequence: TGCAGCGTTGGGCTTCTAGCGGGCCTCATCCGGCAGTTCTTC. It yields the protein CSVGLLAGLIRQFF.

The rearrangement joins TRBV9 to TRBJ2-2; no clear D. Trimming removed 2 bases from V and 2 bases from J, with 7 bases in between. The CDR3 length is 14 residues. The germline CDR1 and CDR2 sequences are SGDLS and YYNGEE. The CDR3: CASSVMSNTGELFF. The CDR3 DNA reads as TGTGCCAGCAGCGTTATGTCTAACACCGGGGAGCTGTTTTTT.

The genes are TRBV4-3 and TRBJ1-1; no definite D call. CDR3 length equals 15 residues. Germline CDR1 and CDR2: LGHNA and YSLEER. Trimming stripped 3 bases from V and 2 bases from J, with 13 bases between. The CDR3 sequence: CASSHVSGLNTEAFF. The CDR3 coding sequence is TGCGCCAGCAGCCATGTCTCCGGGCTAAACACTGAAGCTTTCTTT.

This clone was seen a few times. The CDR3, as DNA: TGCGCCAGCAGCTTGGCGCAGGGGAACACAGATACGCAGTATTTT. It yields the protein CASSLAQGNTDTQYF. The chain joins TRBV5-1 to TRBJ2-3; D is possibly TRBD1 (6 bases). Germline V gives CDR1 SGHRS, CDR2 YFSETQ. The length of the CDR3 is 15 residues. V gave up 0 bases and J gave up 2 bases, with 10 bases separating them.

The chain carries TRBV5-4 and TRBJ2-7; maybe TRBD2 (5 bases). Germline CDR1 is SGHNT and CDR2 is YYREEE (reference sequence). The CDR3 extends over 13 amino acids. Trimming removed 1 base at V and 5 bases at J, with 10 bases between. The chain's CDR3 is CASSLNREDEQYF. In DNA, the CDR3 is TGTGCCAGCAGCTTGAACCGGGAAGACGAGCAGTACTTC.

There are a few counts of this clone. The chain recombines TRBV6-1 with TRBJ2-5; D remains ambiguous. V gave up 6 bases and J gave up 5 bases, with 7 bases separating them. The V gene's germline CDR1 is MNHNS and CDR2 SASEGT. The CDR3 sequence is 11 residues long. The CDR3 sequence is CASSVLETQYF. The CDR3 nucleotides are TGTGCCAGCAGCGTTCTGGAGACCCAGTACTTC.

The rearrangement joins TRBV15 to TRBJ2-3; D unresolved. Trimming removed 3 bases at V and 0 bases at J, with 4 bases between. The CDR3 runs to 13 residues. In germline, CDR1 is LNHNV, CDR2 YYDKDF (reference sequence). The CDR3 sequence is CATSSASTDTQYF. CDR3 in DNA: TGTGCCACCAGCAGTGCTAGCACAGATACGCAGTATTTT.

This chain joins TRBV14 and TRBJ2-5, with 7 nucleotides matching TRBD2. The CDR3 is 15 amino acids. With 4 bases clipped from V and 4 bases from J, the junction kept 9 bases outside the gene matches. Looked up from germline, CDR1 is SGHDN and CDR2 is FVKESK. CDR3: CASSRLGGGRETQYF. The CDR3 coding sequence is TGTGCCAGCAGCCGACTTGGCGGGGGTCGAGAGACCCAGTACTTC.

This clone appeared a few times. The gene calls are TRBV7-8 and TRBJ2-7, with TRBD1 identical over 10 bases. Trimming at V came to 0 bases and at J to 6 bases, leaving 8 bases not matched to a gene. Germline CDR1 reads SGHVS; CDR2 reads FQNEAQ. This CDR3 comprises 16 residues. CDR3 sequence: CASSLAGGTGASEQYF. The CDR3 bases are TGTGCCAGCAGCTTAGCGGGGGGGACAGGGGCCTCCGAGCAGTACTTC.

The chain recombines TRBV5-5 with TRBJ2-7; 8 nucleotides line up with TRBD2. Per the germline V gene, CDR1 is SGHKS and CDR2 is YYEKEE (reference sequence). V lost 4 bases, J lost 0 bases, and 3 bases stayed unmatched. CDR3 length: 14 residues. The CDR3 reads CASSRTSPSYEQYF. The CDR3 DNA reads as TGTGCCAGCAGCCGGACTAGCCCCTCCTACGAGCAGTACTTC.

V and J are TRBV7-6 and TRBJ2-1; TRBD2 matches at 7 bases. The CDR3 sequence is 14 residues long. Per the germline V gene, CDR1 is SGHVS and CDR2 is FNYEAQ. With V trimmed by 5 bases and J by 6 bases, 7 bases remained unmatched. The CDR3: CASSQMAGVNEQFF. In DNA, the CDR3 is TGTGCCAGCAGCCAGATGGCGGGAGTCAATGAGCAGTTCTTC.

In its sample, this clone was seen a few times. The chain recombines TRBV19 with TRBJ1-5; 12 bases are a match to TRBD1. V shed 6 bases and J 7 bases; nucleotides not matched to a gene: 10. The CDR3 loop spans 16 amino acids. Germline CDR1 is LNHDA and CDR2 is SQIVND (reference sequence). The CDR3 nucleotides read TGTGCCAGTAGAACCGGGACAGGGGGCTTAGGGCAGCCCCAGCATTTT. This codes for CASRTGTGGLGQPQHF.

The CDR3 region has the DNA TGCGCCAGCAGCCCTGGAGGACAGGGACGCAATGAGCAGTTCTTC. It specifies CASSPGGQGRNEQFF. The rearrangement links TRBV4-1 to TRBJ2-1; TRBD1 aligns across 8 bases. The trim removed 4 bases at V and 6 bases at J, leaving 8 bases unmatched. CDR1 and CDR2 from the germline V gene are MGHRA and YSYEKL. This CDR3 comprises 15 residues.

This rearrangement joins TRBV6-1 to TRBJ2-1, with 8 nucleotides matching TRBD1. This CDR3 region has 14 residues. Germline values: CDR1 MNHNS, CDR2 SASEGT. V shed 5 bases and J 4 bases; nucleotides not matched to a gene: 4. DNA for the CDR3: TGTGCCAGCAGTAGGACAGGGCCTTACAATGAGCAGTTCTTC. It specifies CASSRTGPYNEQFF.

The chain carries TRBV11-1 and TRBJ2-7; a possible D gene is TRBD1 (6 bases). Between the trimmed V and J ends, which lost 5 bases and 2 bases, there was a span of 16 bases. Germline CDR1 SGHAT, CDR2 FQDESV (reference sequence). CDR3 size: 15 residues. The CDR3: CASSVTTTGTYEQYF. The CDR3 nucleotides read TGTGCCAGCAGCGTAACAACGACAGGAACCTACGAGCAGTACTTC.

The chain is built from TRBV2 and TRBJ2-7, with 9 nucleotides matching TRBD1. The V segment lost 3 bases and the J segment 9 bases; nucleotides outside the gene matches: 9. The CDR3 contains 14 residues. Germline V gene sequence: CDR1 SNHLY, CDR2 FYNNEI. CDR3 in amino acids: CASSDSGTGNGQYF. CDR3 DNA sequence: TGTGCCAGCAGTGATTCGGGGACAGGGAATGGGCAGTACTTC.

This rearrangement joins TRBV2 to TRBJ2-1; 14 nucleotides align to TRBD2. Germline CDR1 SNHLY, CDR2 FYNNEI. The CDR3 spans 19 residues. V lost 4 bases and J lost 0; bases outside the gene matches: 8. CDR3 bases: TGTGCCAGCAGTGCGACTAGCGGGAGGGAATCTTACTCCTACAATGAGCAGTTCTTC. Translated: CASSATSGRESYSYNEQFF.